The 5 T cell receptor beta chains reported below all come from one sample, sequenced in a study of cytomegalovirus exposure and HLA in healthy donors. Primers: 60 Vbeta forward and 13 Jbeta reverse. Profiled with immunoSEQ multiplex PCR; TCRdb holds only in-frame clones, not every one. The table lists fewer than 100,000 clones, about three quarters of them singletons, with less than 5.5% in the top ten. Sequencing was performed on PBMCs. These receptors were obtained from a male donor in good health and CMV-seropositive.

J is TRBJ2-5 and V is TRBV21-1; whether TRBD2, the table's D call, matches the DNA was not checked. TRBV21-1 is a known pseudogene. The CDR3 consists of 18 residues. The CDR3 loop reads CASSKGGRTCGRGETQYF. CDR3 in DNA: TGTGCCAGCAGCAAAGGGGGTAGAACTTGCGGGAGGGGGGAGACCCAGTACTTC.

This clone came up a few times. CDR3 residues: CASRGRGAYEKLFF. In DNA form, the CDR3 reads TGTGCCAGCAGGGGGAGGGGGGCTTACGAAAAACTGTTTTTT. V and J are TRBV2 and TRBJ1-4; TRBD1 is a possible D gene (6 bases). V shed 6 bases and J shed 8 bases, with 16 bases lying between them. CDR1 and CDR2 (germline): SNHLY, FYNNEI. The CDR3 contains 14 residues.

This rearrangement joins TRBV6-5 to TRBJ2-1, with a tentative D call TRBD1 (5 bases). This CDR3 is 13 amino acids long. Trimming took 4 bases from V and 8 from J, leaving 12 bases between them. Looked up from germline, CDR1 is MNHEY and CDR2 is SVGAGI. CDR3 amino acids: CASSWTLGDEQFF. CDR3 DNA: TGTGCCAGCAGTTGGACACTTGGGGATGAGCAGTTCTTC.

The chain is built from TRBV15 and TRBJ2-7; D perhaps matches TRBD1 (6 bases). CDR1 and CDR2 (germline): LNHNV, YYDKDF (reference sequence). V gave up 1 base and J gave up 3 bases, with 7 bases separating them. The CDR3 runs 13 residues. CDR3 residues: CATSRGTDYEQYF. CDR3 DNA: TGTGCCACCAGCAGAGGGACAGACTACGAGCAGTACTTC. Together with reference TRBV15 and TRBJ2-7, the CDR3 gives the full variable domain: DAMVIQNPRYQVTQFGKPVTLSCSQTLNHNVMYWYQQKSSQAPKLLFHYYDKDFNNEADTPDNFQSRRPNTSFCFLDIRSPGLGDTAMYLCATSRGTDYEQYFGPGTRLTVT.

This chain links TRBV6-1 with TRBJ2-4; TRBD1 aligns across 8 bases. V trimming: 3 bases; J trimming: 1 base; junction bases outside the gene matches: 8. From germline, CDR1 is MNHNS and CDR2 SASEGT. The CDR3 spans 17 residues. The DNA of the CDR3 is TGTGCCAGCAGTGATTACCAGGGGGCTCGCGCCAAAAACATTCAGTACTTC. Translating it yields CASSDYQGARAKNIQYF.